This T cell receptor beta chain was obtained from a study of cytomegalovirus exposure and HLA in healthy donors (dated by TCRdb to 2017 to 2019). At the level of the whole study: The roughly 650 repertoires of the first cohort and the 120 or so validation repertoires were produced on the same platform, according to a later analysis. The study combined high-throughput TCR immunosequencing, statistical association of individual TCRs with disease status, and machine learning to predict cytomegalovirus infection status. The study was designed to test whether signatures of past pathogen exposure could be identified by cataloging public T cell receptors. In addition to the first cohort of 666 subjects, a separate validation cohort of 120 different subjects was used.

CDR1 and CDR2, per the germline V gene, are SNHLY and FYNNEI. Spanning cysteine to phenylalanine, the CDR3 consists of 16 amino acids. The retained sequence is limited to the CDR3, 48 bases, with the frame set at the first base. V trim: 6 bases; J trim: 3 bases; unmatched bases: 5. The donors were included in the validation cohort of around 120 subjects, a group kept apart from the approximately 650-subject first cohort. The library was made by the immunoSEQ multiplex PCR assay. In the paper's pipeline: A statistical classification framework was built to diagnose cytomegalovirus status from the catalog of TCR beta chain sequences. Imported from immuneACCESS, the table was reduced by TCRdb to in-frame sequences with V and J called. These copies leave out some clones; in studies compared against another copy, an unresolved V gene accounts for under half, and the cause of the remainder is not known. Clone size and the V and J calls come from that table; the DNA yielded D and trimming. For this sample the table gives about 120,000 clones, of which 90% to 96% were detected only once. 1.7% of the sample goes to the ten largest clones.

With regard to this clone: The antigen it recognizes is unknown. Base qualities are not at hand, and no much larger clone is one base apart.

What the research found in general, with its limitations: The classifier was reported to diagnose cytomegalovirus status with high specificity and sensitivity in both the original cohort and the validation cohort. Subsequent analysis determined that TCRs grouped into clusters in the first cohort also showed a tendency toward co-occurrence across the roughly 110 validation repertoires, and roughly 94% of cluster scores exceeded 0. The study listed over 150 TCR beta chains as associated with cytomegalovirus. The authors suggested that the approach could potentially be generalized to other disease states and immunological phenotypes. Three of the identified cytomegalovirus-associated TCR beta chains were confirmed in vitro to be specific for cytomegalovirus antigens. The validation cohort had no HLA typing available for a later analysis, so co-occurrence within that cohort was assessed over all 120 repertoires. Most TCR sequences were observed very rarely across donors, whereas some public TCRs were present in many individuals.

Sequencing input: PBMCs. The receptor's source is a man aged 18 to 29 in good health and CMV-seronegative. Recombination linked TRBV2 to TRBJ2-2; 12 bases in between match TRBD2. The CDR3: CASRPGLAGYTGELFF. At the DNA level, the sequence is TGTGCCAGCAGGCCGGGACTAGCGGGTTACACCGGGGAGCTGTTTTTT.